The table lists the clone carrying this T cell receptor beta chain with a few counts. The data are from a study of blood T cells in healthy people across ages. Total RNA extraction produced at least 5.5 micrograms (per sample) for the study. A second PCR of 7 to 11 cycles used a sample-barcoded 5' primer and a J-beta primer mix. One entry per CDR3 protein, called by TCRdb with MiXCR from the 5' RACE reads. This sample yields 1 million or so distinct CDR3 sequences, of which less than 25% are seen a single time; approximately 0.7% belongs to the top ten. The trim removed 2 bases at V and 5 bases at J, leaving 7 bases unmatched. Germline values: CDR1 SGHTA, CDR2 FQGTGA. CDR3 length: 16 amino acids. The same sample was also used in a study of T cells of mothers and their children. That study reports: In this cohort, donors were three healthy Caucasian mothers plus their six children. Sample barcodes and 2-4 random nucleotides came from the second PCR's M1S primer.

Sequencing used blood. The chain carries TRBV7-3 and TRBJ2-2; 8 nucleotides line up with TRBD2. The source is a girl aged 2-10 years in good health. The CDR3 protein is CASSLDGGARTGELFF. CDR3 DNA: TGTGCCAGCAGCTTAGACGGGGGGGCACGAACCGGGGAGCTGTTTTTT.